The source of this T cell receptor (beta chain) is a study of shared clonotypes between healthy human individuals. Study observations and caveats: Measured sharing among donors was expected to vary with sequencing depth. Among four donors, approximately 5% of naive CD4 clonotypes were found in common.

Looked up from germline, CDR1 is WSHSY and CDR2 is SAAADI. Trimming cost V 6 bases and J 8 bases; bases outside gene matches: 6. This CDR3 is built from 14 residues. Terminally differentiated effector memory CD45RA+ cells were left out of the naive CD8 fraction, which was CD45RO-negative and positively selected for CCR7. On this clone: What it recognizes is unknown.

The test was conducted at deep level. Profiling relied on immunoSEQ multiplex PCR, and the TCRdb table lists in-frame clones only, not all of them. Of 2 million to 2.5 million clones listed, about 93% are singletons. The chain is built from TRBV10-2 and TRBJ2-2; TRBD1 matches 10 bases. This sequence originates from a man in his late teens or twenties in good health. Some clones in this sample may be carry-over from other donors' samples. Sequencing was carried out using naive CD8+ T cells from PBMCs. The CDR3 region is CASRMDRGSGELFF. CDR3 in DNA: TGCGCCAGCAGGATGGACAGGGGGTCTGGGGAGCTGTTTTTT.